The T cell receptor beta chain under discussion was sequenced for a study of cytomegalovirus exposure and HLA in healthy donors (dated by TCRdb to about 2017). A note on the overall study: According to an earlier analysis of a few hundred of the donors, about 179 million T cells yielded approximately 120 million unique TCR beta sequences and about 300 Gb of sequence data. Alongside the repertoire data, information on donor age, sex, ethnicity and CMV serostatus was compiled. Typing coverage varied by locus: roughly 620-640 donors for A, B, C, DRB1 and DQB1; more than 500 for DQA1; about 570 for DPA1; 400 to 480 for DPB1. Rather than using new phenotypic data, the later analysis identified candidate immune exposures from TCR beta sequences and from how often those sequences occurred across donors. In a later genetic analysis, genome-wide SNP genotypes for 398 of the 666 donors were used, and that subset was treated as a discovery cohort. Class I and class II HLA loci were covered by the typing at four-digit resolution. Besides the first cohort of 666 subjects, a separate validation cohort made up of roughly 130 different subjects was used. An early release covering 550 to 700 HLA-typed donors comprised approximately 290 gigabases of sequencing data and roughly 86 million unique TCR sequences. An earlier analysis of approximately 640 of the donors applied high-throughput TCR beta sequencing to assess whether each TCR beta V gene segment acted as functional or pseudogenic. The study profiled the T cell repertoires of around 700 subjects by immunosequencing and related them to cytomegalovirus serostatus. Four to six DR-DQ haplotypes were handled as single units for association and clustering, since linkage in the cohort was strong. On average, roughly 250,000 unique TCR beta nucleotide sequences were sequenced per donor among about 400 genotyped donors of the cohort, with 15% to 20% of those sequences being non-productive. The study aimed to test whether signatures of past pathogen exposure could be identified by cataloging public T cell receptors. To predict cytomegalovirus infection status, the study combined high-throughput TCR immunosequencing, statistical association of individual TCRs with disease status, and machine learning. Every repertoire in the discovery cohort had been generated on one and the same sequencing platform. Among the approximately 400 genotyped donors, around 79% belonged to the genetic ancestry cluster associated with self-reported Caucasian donors. In a later analysis, previously published TCR beta repertoires from several hundred donors were re-analyzed and high-resolution HLA genotyping was added so that TCR occurrence patterns could be studied.

From cysteine to phenylalanine, the CDR3 is 14 amino acids long. The CDR3 DNA has 42 bases and is translated from base 1. From a lookup of the germline V gene, CDR1 and CDR2 are SGHRS and YFSETQ. Trimming at the junction amounts to 4 bases on V and 3 bases on J, and the germline ends lie 13 bases apart. General conclusions and limits of the study: Correlated functional status among segregating V segments might reflect linkage disequilibrium, but an unknown experimental factor could not be ruled out. In this cohort, only TCR beta chains were sequenced, and detectable features were limited by the absence of alpha or paired-chain data. Several of the top co-occurrence clusters appeared to be linked to parvovirus B19, influenza, CMV and Epstein-Barr virus, according to a later analysis. A further reported finding was that TCR beta sequences accurately predicted the HLA-A and HLA-B alleles for most subjects in the first cohort. Most TCR sequences were observed very rarely across donors, whereas some public TCRs were present in many individuals. According to a later genetic analysis, donors in an Asian-associated ancestry cluster had fewer N-insertions in productive TCRs than the approximately 690-donor mean. In vitro tests confirmed that a few of the cytomegalovirus-associated TCR beta chains recognize cytomegalovirus antigens. In an earlier analysis of approximately 590 of the donors, most TCR beta V segments appeared in productive rearrangements about 87% or about 30% of the time, broadly matching IMGT annotations. Immune exposure information for the cohort was limited to CMV serostatus. In both the original and validation cohorts, the classifier was reported to diagnose cytomegalovirus status with high specificity and sensitivity. Most CMV-associated TCR beta chains appeared to be HLA-restricted in a later analysis, and the HLA associations seemed to be driven largely by CMV exposure. Compared with equally common non-associated chains, HLA-associated TCR beta chains in a later analysis were more clonally expanded and had lower generation probabilities. Because HLA typing was unavailable for some donors at each locus, only the typed subset was used in association tests. Over 15 rarely observed V segments, including chromosome 9 orphons, were excluded from the earlier analysis of several hundred of the donors because counts were too low. According to a later analysis, TCR association rates differed among HLA loci, with DRB1 alleles showing the most associated TCRs and HLA-C alleles showing the fewest. Presence/absence analyses assumed roughly uniform sequencing depth across donors, an assumption that may not hold. A later genetic analysis associated a missense DCLRE1C variant with V-gene and J-gene trimming of TCR beta chains, and an independent cohort replicated the association. The 87-base-pair reads could not distinguish some IMGT-functional V segments, including TRBV6-2 and TRBV6-3, so those segments were excluded. A later analysis associated 16,951 TCR beta sequences with specific HLA alleles at a false discovery rate of 0.05. Assigning TCR associations to individual alleles was difficult when HLA alleles, especially DR and DQ, strongly co-occurred. The sequencing pipeline was judged likely to have produced a cluster of highly shared sequence variants as a technical artifact. The authors suggested that the approach could potentially be extended to other disease states and immunological phenotypes. The study gave a list of over 150 TCR beta chains associated with cytomegalovirus.

The cohort was made up of 666 healthy bone marrow donors. All cohort members were sampled while nominally healthy, although unrecorded immune exposures were likely present. The donor was CMV seronegative and belonged to the group of 320 or so seronegative cohort members. Each donor provided a peripheral blood sample, and peripheral blood mononuclear cells were used for TCR beta sequencing. The Qiagen DNeasy Blood Extraction Kit was used to extract genomic DNA from the blood cell samples. The receptor library was made with the immunoSEQ multiplex PCR assay. A mixture of 60 forward primers for TCR Vbeta segments and 13 reverse primers for TCR Jbeta segments was used in the multiplex PCR. The CDR3 region of rearranged TCR beta genes was amplified from genomic DNA with a multiplex PCR assay. The Illumina HiSeq System was used to sequence the amplified TCR beta libraries as 87-base-pair reads. In the source study's methods: A later analysis tallied roughly 78 million unique TCR beta chains across the roughly 610 repertoires, and around 9.9 million of those chains were shared by two or more donors. A nearest-neighbor algorithm error-corrected the raw reads and collapsed the reads into unique sequences, merging closely related sequences to remove PCR and sequencing errors. V, D and J gene segments were assigned by aligning CDR3 sequences to IMGT reference sequences. For a sequence to be retained, at least a six-nucleotide match to both a V gene segment and a J gene segment was required. Rearrangements were called productive when the CDR3 lacked stop codons and stayed in frame with V and J; all others were non-productive. CDR3 was defined by IMGT convention, running from the second conserved V-encoded cysteine to the conserved J-encoded phenylalanine. In an earlier analysis of 550 to 650 of the donors, sequences lacking an unambiguous match to a single V gene segment were excluded. In an earlier analysis of several hundred of the donors, V segments were called functional above 56.7% productive rearrangements and were called segregating when the between-donor standard deviation exceeded 5%. To diagnose cytomegalovirus status from the catalog of TCR beta chain sequences, a statistical classification framework was built. A later analysis assigned V and J genes by comparing TCR nucleotide sequences with IMGT/GENE-DB human TR gene sequences. In a later analysis, CDR3 sequences and most-parsimonious VDJ recombination scenarios were assigned using the TCRdist pipeline. In a later analysis, every TCR beta chain was defined by the combination of its CDR3 amino acid sequence and its V-gene family, and reads without a unique V-gene family were dropped. In a later analysis, 500 to 650 highly shared, low-generation-probability nucleotide sequences were removed to address suspected cross-contamination and a sequencing artifact. In a later analysis, a clonal expansion index for each public chain was calculated from normalized within-repertoire ranks of inferred template counts. In a later analysis, generation probabilities were computed with a VDJ recombination model fitted to out-of-frame rearrangements, and the resulting probabilities were checked against IGoR. In a later analysis, TCR-TCR, TCR-HLA and TCR-CMV co-occurrence was scored with hypergeometric tests, and a repertoire-size bias correction was applied to TCR pairs. To estimate false discovery rates, a later analysis permuted the HLA or CMV assignments 20 times. In a later analysis, co-occurring TCRs were grouped with DBSCAN, and TCRdist sequence similarity was added when clustering was performed within HLA-allele-positive subsets. Repertoires with fewer than 30,000 or more than 120,000 public chains, plus five repertoires with anomalous nucleotide sharing, were excluded from co-occurrence clustering. TCRdb limited this immuneACCESS table to in-frame rearrangements with V and J called. A share of clones is missing; checked studies link under half to unresolved V genes, and the rest is unexplained. V and J calls and clone size are given by that table; D and trimming were obtained from the DNA. For this sample there are 150,000 to 200,000 clones; around 81% appear just once. The ten largest clones add up to around 5.7% of the sample.

About this clone itself: Its antigen is still unknown. The sample holds no much larger clone one base away, and base qualities are not on file.

Sequencing was done on a sample of PBMCs. The V and J segments used are TRBV5-1 and TRBJ1-2; the D gene is not confidently resolved. This clonotype was sampled from a man aged 35 to 55 in good health and CMV-seronegative. The sequenced DNA: TGCGCCAGCAGCCTGCAGCCTACAGACTATGGCTACACCTTC. Its amino acids are CASSLQPTDYGYTF.